The TCR beta chain under discussion was sequenced for a study of cytomegalovirus exposure and HLA in healthy donors. The PCR contained 60 Vbeta and 13 Jbeta primers. Data came from immunoSEQ multiplex PCR; TCRdb stores just in-frame clones and leaves some out. The sample has some 130,000 clones; 77% are singletons. This clone is a singleton in its sample. Germline CDR1 reads MGHDK; CDR2 reads SYGVNS. The length of the CDR3 is 13 residues. The V gene lost 4 bases and the J gene lost 12 bases, with 19 bases spanning the gap. The chain links TRBV25-1 to TRBJ2-7; possibly TRBD2 for D (5 bases). The sequence came from a male donor in good health and CMV-seropositive. Source material: PBMCs. The CDR3 nucleotides read TGTGCCAGCAGTGCGAGGGAGCAGCTCAAGGCGTACTTC. Its translation is CASSAREQLKAYF.